The 7 T cell receptor beta chains below all came from one sample that was sequenced in a study of tumor-infiltrating lymphocytes in oesophageal squamous cell carcinoma. Via MiXCR, TCRdb re-called the PCR reads, giving one row per CDR3 protein. The repertoire holds more than 10,000 distinct CDR3 sequences, with nearly 60% as singletons. The sample consisted of esophageal tumor tissue. Receptors originate from a female donor with esophageal squamous cell carcinoma.

The J gene is TRBJ2-7, the V gene TRBV6-1; 7 bases agree with TRBD1. The J call is doubtful: the DNA matches TRBJ1-2 better. Germline values: CDR1 MNHNS, CDR2 SASEGT. This CDR3 has 15 amino acids. The CDR3 region is CASSMVEGASYGYTF. The CDR3 DNA reads as TGTGCCAGCAGCATGGTCGAGGGGGCGAGTTATGGCTACACCTTC.

This clonotype was recorded only once. A much larger clone differs by one base, so this may be a read error. Given the absence of the conserved phenylalanine or tryptophan at the CDR3 end, a read error is likely. This sequence joins TRBV2 and TRBJ1-2; TRBD1 agrees at 8 bases. This CDR3 has 14 residues. V trimming: 6 bases; J trimming: 4 bases; junction bases outside the gene matches: 7. Germline V gene sequence: CDR1 SNHLY, CDR2 FYNNEI. The CDR3 coding sequence is TGTGCCAGCAGCCCCGGACAGGGCGTCTATGGCTACACCTTA. It codes for CASSPGQGVYGYTL.

The rearrangement joins TRBV7-3 to TRBJ2-2; TRBD1 might be the D (5 bases). V was trimmed by 3 bases and J by 4 bases, leaving 9 bases between them. This CDR3 contains 14 residues. Germline loops: CDR1 SGHTA, CDR2 FQGTGA. The CDR3 bases are TGTGCCAGCAGCTTTTACCAGGGCACCGGGGAGCTGTTTTTT. As protein: CASSFYQGTGELFF.

Only a few counts were recorded for this clonotype. The V gene is TRBV7-8, the J gene TRBJ2-2, with D perhaps TRBD1 (5 bases). The V end was cut by 6 bases, the J end by 5 bases, with 7 bases between. Germline V gene data show CDR1 as SGHVS and CDR2 as FQNEAQ. This CDR3 region has 12 residues. DNA for the CDR3: TGTGCCAGCAGGGGGCTAACCGGGGAGCTGTTTTTT. Translated: CASRGLTGELFF.

The chain uses TRBV7-4 and TRBJ2-1; D tentatively reads TRBD1 or TRBD2 (7 bases each). With the DNA end fitting TRBJ2-7 better, the J assignment may be wrong. This CDR3 is 13 amino acids long. Germline CDR1 SGHVT, CDR2 SQSDAQ. The CDR3 sequence: CASSQGGNNEQYF. Here the CDR3 DNA reads TGTGCCAGCAGCCAGGGGGGGAACAATGAGCAGTACTTC.

The chain is built from TRBV11-2 and TRBJ2-1; maybe TRBD1 (7 bases). Germline-derived CDR1 and CDR2 are SGHAT and FQNNGV. The CDR3 extends over 16 amino acids. V was pared by 5 bases and J by 4 bases, with 18 bases between. CDR3 loop: CASSQPGDSLYNEQFF. DNA of the CDR3: TGTGCCAGCAGCCAACCGGGGGACAGCTTATACAATGAGCAGTTCTTC.

The rearrangement joins TRBV3-1 to TRBJ2-5; the D call may be TRBD1 or TRBD2 (5 bases each). V was cut by 4 bases and J by 2 bases, with 11 bases left in between. CDR1 and CDR2 from the germline V gene are LGHDT and YNNKEL (reference sequence). CDR3 size: 14 residues. Written as DNA, the CDR3 is TGTGCCAGCAGCCCCTGGGGGTTTCAAGAGACCCAGTACTTC. Translation gives CASSPWGFQETQYF.